This T cell receptor beta chain emerged from a study of CD8+ T cells in alopecia areata (dated by TCRdb to the late 2010s). Turning to the overall study: The treated patients, all with moderate-to-severe alopecia areata, were enrolled in an open-label pilot trial of oral tofacitinib given at 5 to 10 mg twice daily. Tofacitinib was administered for 6 to 18 months, and 6 months of follow-up off drug were then conducted to assess delayed response and recurrence. The study used high-throughput TCRbeta sequencing to examine T cell clonal expansion in alopecia areata, in both the C3H/HeJ mouse model and human patients. On the human side, TCRbeta sequencing was run on scalp tissue and on sorted CD4+ and CD8+ peripheral blood T cells from healthy controls and from alopecia areata patients with either patchy or totalis/universalis disease. Biopsies were taken from tofacitinib-treated patients at baseline and again at 4 and 24 weeks into treatment, and several of those patients also had a later scalp biopsy. Scalp clonality was compared among normal scalp (n=4), patchy alopecia areata scalp (n=8), and alopecia totalis/universalis scalp (n=8). RNA was extracted with the PAXgene miRNA kit for fixed scalp, the miRNeasy kit for PBMCs, and the RNeasy kit for mouse skin. immunoSEQ multiplex PCR using 35 Vbeta forward primers and 13 Jbeta reverse primers was used to amplify TCRbeta CDR3 regions. Broader findings and caveats from the paper: Unlike mouse skin, which is dominated by gammadelta T cells, normal human skin has resident alphabeta T cells that are also sequenced, and this complicates analysis of the scalp TCR repertoire. Compared with mice, TCR sequences shared between patients were less clear, possibly partly because of HLA diversity across the patient population. Higher clonality and more expanded CD8+ clones were observed in lesional scalp than in normal scalp, particularly in alopecia totalis/universalis, a finding suggestive of antigenic drive.

Worth noting for this clone: It has no known antigen specificity. No quality values exist for individual bases; no much larger clone is one base distant.

The library came from the immunoSEQ multiplex PCR assay. For TCR sequencing, RNA was extracted from every sample and reverse transcribed into cDNA to serve as template. First-strand cDNA was synthesized with SuperScript III using a 2:1 mix of oligo-dT and random hexamers. A synthetic immune receptor repertoire was used to gauge amplification bias, and whatever bias remained was removed computationally. The authors' analysis ran thus. After raw reads were preprocessed to remove errors, the CDR3 was defined following IMGT conventions as running from the conserved cysteine to phenylalanine. To get clonality, Shannon entropy was normalized by log2 of the number of productive unique TCRs and the result was subtracted from 1. Whether each scalp clone was CD4 or CD8 was inferred by checking scalp TCRbeta sequences against the CD4 and CD8 repertoires from sorted blood. TCRdb obtained this table from immuneACCESS and retained in-frame rearrangements with V and J assigned. These tables miss some clones; where compared with another copy, unresolved V genes account for less than half of the shortfall, and the remainder is unexplained. That table furnishes V, J and clone size, whereas the DNA furnished D and trimming. The sample data list roughly 140,000 clones, and approximately 53% of these were observed just once. Clones ranked in the top ten supply 15% to 20% of the sample.

Reading the label with the study, this specimen's time point is: baseline before oral tofacitinib. Lesional scalp punch biopsies and peripheral blood were collected from alopecia areata patients. PBMCs were isolated by density centrifugation and stained for CD3, CD4 and CD8, after which CD4+ and CD8+ T cells were sorted on a FACSAria. V drops 3 bases and J drops 2 bases, leaving 13 bases in between. From cysteine to phenylalanine, the CDR3 is 15 amino acids long. Only the CDR3 part of the read is kept: 45 bases, read in frame from the first base. Based on the germline V gene, the CDR1 and CDR2 sequences are SGHDN and FVKESK.

The chain joins TRBV14 to TRBJ1-2; TRBD1 might be the D gene, on 5 matching bases. This TCR derives from a human donor with alopecia areata. The sample was CD8+ T cells sorted from blood, taken at week 0. The bases are TGTGCCAGCAGCCAGGGGCCAGGGCCCAACTATGGCTACACCTTC. This sequence encodes CASSQGPGPNYGYTF.